This TCR beta chain originates from a study of T cell responses to AZD1222 COVID-19 vaccine. Study context: Second doses were pooled across both intervals (about 4 or about 12 weeks).

Worth noting for this clone: Its matching antigen is unknown.

Study-level findings and limits: It was only a handful of AZD1222 recipients who were seropositive at baseline. Nearly half of the spike-specific TCRs reportedly recognize variant regions that carry no mutations. Among the donors, most were white British and more were female, and clonal diversity was possibly underestimated.

From germline, CDR1 is SEHNR and CDR2 FQNEAQ (reference sequence). This CDR3 comprises 15 residues. Trimming cost V 2 bases and J 5 bases, with 15 bases left between them. Profiling relied on immunoSEQ multiplex PCR, and the TCRdb table lists in-frame clones only, not all of them. The sample has about 120,000 clones, approximately 90% seen once. The clonotype originates from an adult in good health. The chain links TRBV7-9 to TRBJ2-5; D may be TRBD1 (6 bases). The sample in question was peripheral blood, obtained on day 0 of AZD1222 vaccination. For the CDR3, the DNA is TGTGCCAGCAGCTTATCCACAGCAGGGGCGGAGACCCAGTACTTC. Protein sequence: CASSLSTAGAETQYF.